Listed below are T cell receptor beta chains from one sample, sequenced in a study of blood T cells in healthy people across ages. MiXCR was run by TCRdb on the 5' RACE reads, yielding one entry per CDR3 protein. There are around 750,000 distinct CDR3 sequences in the sample; about 53% occur only once, and roughly 40% lies in the top ten. Sequenced material: blood. The receptors were sampled from an elderly man in good health. Both conserved end residues are part of each CDR3. Each record gives: clone size, V gene, J gene, D gene, CDR3 length, CDR3 DNA, CDR3 protein. D genes are given only for firm matches. Size tells how often a clone was seen (once, few, many) or the class of an expanded clone, and some rows leave it out.

few	TRBV29-1	TRBJ2-3	-	13	TGCAGCGTTGTGGGGGGAAGCACAGATACGCAGTATTTT	CSVVGGSTDTQYF
few	TRBV12-3/TRBV12-4	TRBJ2-5	TRBD1	14	TGTGCCAGCAGTTTCCAGGGGGCTGGGGAGACCCAGTACTTC	CASSFQGAGETQYF
-	TRBV5-1	TRBJ1-6	-	15	TGCGCCAGCAGCCGACGAGCAGACTTAACATCACCCCTCCACTTT	CASSRRADLTSPLHF
-	TRBV9	TRBJ2-2	-	14	TGTGCCAGCAGCCAGGGGTCCGGCACCGGGGAGCTGTTTTTT	CASSQGSGTGELFF
many	TRBV7-2	TRBJ2-7	-	12	TGTGCCAGCAGCTTAGGGTCCTCCGAGCAGTACTTC	CASSLGSSEQYF
few	TRBV7-8	TRBJ2-5	TRBD1	16	TGTGCCAGCACCAAAACCACAGGGGGCGCATGGGAGACCCAGTACTTC	CASTKTTGGAWETQYF
once	TRBV5-1	TRBJ2-1	TRBD2	15	TGCGCCAGCGTCTTAGCGGGGGGCTCCTACAATGAGCAGTTCTTC	CASVLAGGSYNEQFF
-	TRBV20-1	TRBJ2-5	TRBD2	18	TGCAGTGCTAGAAATCCGCGGACTAGCGGGGCGATACAAGAGACCCAGTACTTC	CSARNPRTSGAIQETQYF
-	TRBV7-2	TRBJ2-1	TRBD2	16	TGTGCCAGCAGCGTAATAAGCGGGGTCTCCTACAATGAGCAGTTCTTC	CASSVISGVSYNEQFF
-	TRBV23-1	TRBJ2-7	-	14	TGCGCCAGCCAACAGGATCCCTTCTCCTACGAGCAGTACTTC	CASQQDPFSYEQYF
-	TRBV6-1	TRBJ1-4	TRBD1	16	TGTGCCAGCACTATGAGCCGGGGACAGCCGAATGAAAAACTGTTTTTT	CASTMSRGQPNEKLFF
-	TRBV6-2/TRBV6-3	TRBJ2-7	TRBD1	14	TGTGCCAGCAGTTCCCAGACAGGGGCCCACGAGCAGTACTTC	CASSSQTGAHEQYF
-	TRBV11-2	TRBJ2-1	TRBD2	17	TGTGCCAGCAGCTCCTTCCCGGGGACTAGCGGTCTCAATGAGCAGTTCTTC	CASSSFPGTSGLNEQFF
-	TRBV4-2	TRBJ2-5	TRBD2	16	TGTGCCAGCAGCCAAGGCAGTAGCGGGAACTACAATGAGCAGTACTTC	CASSQGSSGNYNEQYF
-	TRBV20-1	TRBJ2-5	-	11	TGCAGTGCTCTGGCCGGGGGGACCCAGTACTTC	CSALAGGTQYF
-	TRBV7-2	TRBJ2-7	-	17	TGTGCCAGCAGCTTAGTTGGGGGTACTTCCCTCTCCTACGAGCAGTACTTC	CASSLVGGTSLSYEQYF
few	TRBV12-3/TRBV12-4	TRBJ2-4	-	13	TGTGCCAGCAGACCCGACAGGCGAAACATTCAGTACTTC	CASRPDRRNIQYF
-	TRBV20-1	TRBJ2-3	TRBD2	16	TGCAGTGCTAGAGGGACTAGCGGAGGGGGGCACAGATACGCGTATTTT	CSARGTSGGGHRYAYF
-	TRBV2	TRBJ2-1	TRBD1	14	TGTGCCAGCAGGACGACAGGGGGCATGGATGAGCAGTTCTTC	CASRTTGGMDEQFF
-	TRBV11-1	TRBJ2-6	-	14	TGTGCCAGCAGAGATCTAGCTGGGGCCAACGTCCTGACTTTC	CASRDLAGANVLTF
once	TRBV7-2	TRBJ2-7	TRBD2	15	TGTGCCAGCAGCTTAGCGGGACGGGGGGTCCACGAGCGGTACTTC	CASSLAGRGVHERYF
few	TRBV5-1	TRBJ2-4	TRBD2	16	TGCGCCAGCAGCCCGGGACTAGCGCCAGCCAAAAACATTCAGTACTTC	CASSPGLAPAKNIQYF
-	TRBV29-1	TRBJ2-1	TRBD1	15	TGCAGCGTCCTTTTGCCGGGACAGGGCACAAGGGAGCAGTTCTTC	CSVLLPGQGTREQFF
few	TRBV12-5	TRBJ2-1	-	17	TGTGCTAGTGGTCCCCATCAATTGTGGGCTACAAGCAATGAGCAGTTCTTC	CASGPHQLWATSNEQFF
-	TRBV7-8	TRBJ2-5	-	13	TGTGCCAGCAGTCTACAGGGTTTGGAGACCCAGTACTTC	CASSLQGLETQYF
-	TRBV5-1	TRBJ2-7	TRBD1	16	TGCGCCAGCAGCCAGGAGATGACAGGGGCAAAGTACGAGCAGTACTTC	CASSQEMTGAKYEQYF